The following is a T cell receptor (beta chain) sequence with its context. Its antigen remains unidentified. Thawed PBMCs were FACS-sorted into unstimulated CD4+CD25+CD127- regulatory T cells, CD4+CD25- non-regulatory cells, CD4 and CD8 cells. TCRdb's table, derived via immunoSEQ multiplex PCR, lists solely in-frame clones and lacks some. The repertoire holds nearly 15,000 clones, roughly 77% seen once, with approximately 1.5% in the top ten. CDR1 and CDR2 from the germline V gene are SEHNR and FQNEAQ (reference sequence). V was trimmed by 5 bases and J by 5 bases, leaving 12 bases between them. This CDR3 is 13 amino acids long. The data were taken from a study of Tregs in tolerant kidney transplant recipients. General study points: Biological reproducibility was not directly addressed in this study.

Sequenced here: Tregs from blood, sampled before the transplant. This clonotype was sampled from a human donor who received a combined kidney and bone marrow transplant. The J gene is TRBJ1-1, the V gene TRBV7-9, with D possibly TRBD1 on 5 matching bases. CDR3 nucleotide sequence: TGTGCCAGCAGCCGAGACGGGGGGACTGAAGCTTTCTTT. Translated, it gives CASSRDGGTEAFF. The full variable domain, with the rest looked up from reference TRBV7-9 and TRBJ1-1, is DTGVSQNPRHKITKRGQNVTFRCDPISEHNRLYWYRQTLGQGPEFLTYFQNEAQLEKSRLLSDRFSAERPKGSFSTLEIQRTEQGDSAMYLCASSRDGGTEAFFGQGTRLTVV.